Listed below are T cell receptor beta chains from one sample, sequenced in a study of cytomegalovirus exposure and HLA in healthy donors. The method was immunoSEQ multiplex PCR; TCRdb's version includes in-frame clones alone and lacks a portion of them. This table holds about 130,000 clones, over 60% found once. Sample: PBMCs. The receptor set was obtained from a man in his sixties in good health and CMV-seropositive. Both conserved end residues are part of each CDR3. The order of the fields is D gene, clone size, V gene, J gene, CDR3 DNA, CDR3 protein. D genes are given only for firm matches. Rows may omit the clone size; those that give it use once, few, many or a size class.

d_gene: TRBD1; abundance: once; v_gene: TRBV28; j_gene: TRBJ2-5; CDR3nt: TGTGCCAGCAGTTTATCGACAGGGGCCCAAGAGACCCAGTACTTC; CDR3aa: CASSLSTGAQETQYF
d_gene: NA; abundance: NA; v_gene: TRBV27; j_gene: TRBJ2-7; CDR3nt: TGTGCCAGCAGACCTAAACAGGGTTTTGTCTACGAGCAGTACTTC; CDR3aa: CASRPKQGFVYEQYF
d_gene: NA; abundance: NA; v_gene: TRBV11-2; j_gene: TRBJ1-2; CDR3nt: TGTGCCAGCAGCTTAGACAGGGAGGATGGCTACACCTTC; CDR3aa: CASSLDREDGYTF
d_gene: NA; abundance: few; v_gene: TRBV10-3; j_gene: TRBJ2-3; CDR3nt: TGTGCCACCCTTGACTCCGGCACAGATACGCAGTATTTT; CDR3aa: CATLDSGTDTQYF
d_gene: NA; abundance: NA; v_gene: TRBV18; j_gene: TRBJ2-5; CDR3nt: TGTGCCAGCTCGTCAGGGCGTAAAGAGACCCAGTACTTC; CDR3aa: CASSSGRKETQYF
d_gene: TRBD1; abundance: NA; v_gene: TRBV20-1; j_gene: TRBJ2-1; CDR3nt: TGCAGTGGGGACAGGGGCGATGAGCAGTTCTTC; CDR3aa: CSGDRGDEQFF
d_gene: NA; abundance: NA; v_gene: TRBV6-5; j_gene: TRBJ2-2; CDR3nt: TGTGCCAGCAGTTACCTAGGGGCCGGGGAGCTGTTTTTT; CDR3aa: CASSYLGAGELFF
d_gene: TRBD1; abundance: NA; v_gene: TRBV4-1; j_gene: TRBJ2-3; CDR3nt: TGCGCCAGCAGCCAAGTAAGACAGGGGGCGTCAGATACGCAGTATTTT; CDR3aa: CASSQVRQGASDTQYF
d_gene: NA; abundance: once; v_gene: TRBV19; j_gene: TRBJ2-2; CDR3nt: TGTGCCAGTAGTAGGGTTAGAGGGTCTCTGAACACCGGGGAGCTGTTTTTT; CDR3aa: CASSRVRGSLNTGELFF
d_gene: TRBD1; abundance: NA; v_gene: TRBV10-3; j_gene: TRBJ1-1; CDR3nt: TGTGCCATCAGACGGGACAGGGAGGAAGCTTTCTTT; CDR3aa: CAIRRDREEAFF
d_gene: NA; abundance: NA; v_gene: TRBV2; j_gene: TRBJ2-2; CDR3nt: TGTGCCAGCAGTGAGGGGGGGACAGGACTCACCGGGGAGCTGTTTTTT; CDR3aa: CASSEGGTGLTGELFF